This record looks at one TCR beta chain sequence and its context. Its target is not known. The germline gives CDR1 KGHDR, CDR2 SFDVKD. The CDR3 runs to 15 residues. V lost 9 bases and J lost 9; bases outside the gene matches: 13. The sample originates from a study of vaccination effects on CD4 cells after COVID-19. For the study at large: Both early and late time points after vaccination provided samples from three convalescent patients.

Clones were read by immunoSEQ multiplex PCR, and TCRdb kept only the in-frame ones, dropping some. The sample consists of approximately 14,000 clones, around three quarters of them appearing once. Whole-study findings and limits: Vaccine-induced new clones formed most post-vaccine spike-reactive clones in convalescents.

Prior to sequencing, the ViraFEST assay stimulated PBMC with viral peptide pools, which expanded the antigen-specific CD4+ T cells. At the end of roughly 9 days of culture, CD4+ T cells were isolated. By PCR, the person was confirmed to have had SARS-CoV-2 infection between March and December 2020. Either the mRNA-1273 or the BNT162b2 vaccine was given to participants as two doses. In the cultures, half the medium was exchanged for IL-2 medium on days 3 and 7. The V gene is TRBV24-1, the J gene TRBJ2-1; TRBD2 aligns across 10 bases. This TCR was recovered from a human donor who had a prior SARS-CoV-2 infection. Here the sequenced sample was CD4+ T cells from PBMCs cultured with HCoV-NL63 spike peptides, taken after COVID-19 vaccination. The CDR3 bases are TGTGCCACCGGCCAATCTAGCGGGAGAGTGAGTGAGCAGTTCTTC. This sequence encodes CATGQSSGRVSEQFF.